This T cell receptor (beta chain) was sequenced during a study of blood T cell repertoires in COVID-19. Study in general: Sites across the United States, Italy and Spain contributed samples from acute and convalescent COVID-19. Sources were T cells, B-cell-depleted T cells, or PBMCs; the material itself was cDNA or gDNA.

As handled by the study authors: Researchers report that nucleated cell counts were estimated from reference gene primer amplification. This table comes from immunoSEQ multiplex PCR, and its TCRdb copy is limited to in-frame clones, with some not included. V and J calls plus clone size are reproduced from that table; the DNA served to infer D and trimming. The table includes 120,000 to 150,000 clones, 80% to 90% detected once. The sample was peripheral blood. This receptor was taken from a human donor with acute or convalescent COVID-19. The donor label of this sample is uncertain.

The CDR3 loop is CASRDGRGSNQPQHF. In DNA, the CDR3 is TGTGCCAGCAGAGACGGCAGGGGTAGCAATCAGCCCCAGCATTTT. This chain connects TRBV2 to TRBJ1-5; weak D call: TRBD1 (6 bases). The germline gives CDR1 SNHLY, CDR2 FYNNEI. This CDR3 has 15 amino acids. Trimming pared 6 bases from V and 0 bases from J, leaving 12 bases between.